Sequencing of this T cell receptor (beta chain) was carried out in a study of cytomegalovirus exposure and HLA in healthy donors (dated by TCRdb to the late 2010s). In terms of the full investigation: In an earlier analysis of 587 of the donors, around 290 Gb of sequence data and 95 million to 130 million unique TCR beta sequences from about 180 million T cells were reported. On average, roughly 240,000 unique TCR beta nucleotide sequences were sequenced per donor among a few hundred genotyped donors of the cohort, with around 19% of those sequences being non-productive. Roughly 5 DR-DQ haplotypes were handled as single units for association and clustering, since linkage in the cohort was strong. Every repertoire in the discovery cohort had been generated on one and the same sequencing platform. The T cell repertoires of around 670 subjects were profiled by immunosequencing and related to cytomegalovirus serostatus. A later analysis re-examined previously published TCR beta repertoires from around 670 donors and added high-resolution HLA genotyping to investigate patterns of TCR occurrence. The study combined high-throughput TCR immunosequencing, statistical association of individual TCRs with disease status, and machine learning to predict cytomegalovirus infection status. Rather than using new phenotypic data, the later analysis identified candidate immune exposures from TCR beta sequences and from how often those sequences occurred across donors. The study aimed to test whether signatures of past pathogen exposure could be identified by cataloging public T cell receptors. Around 320 gigabases of sequencing data and 70 million to 85 million unique TCR sequences were included in an early release covering roughly 600 HLA-typed donors. The number of typed donors differed by locus: about 620-640 for A, B, C, DRB1 and DQB1; 522 for DQA1; 606 for DPA1; and 450 to 480 for DPB1. An earlier analysis of nearly 600 of the donors applied high-throughput TCR beta sequencing to assess whether each TCR beta V gene segment acted as functional or pseudogenic. Genome-wide SNP genotypes for about 60% of the roughly 700 donors were used in a later genetic analysis, which treated that subset as a discovery cohort. Alongside the repertoire data, information on donor age, sex, ethnicity and CMV serostatus was compiled. The genetic ancestry cluster associated with self-reported Caucasian donors included 70% to 85% of the approximately 410 genotyped donors. Both class I and class II loci were covered by HLA typing, at four-digit resolution. Besides the first cohort of hundreds of subjects, a separate validation cohort made up of 95 to 150 different subjects was used. Beyond this particular receptor, the publication reports: According to a later genetic analysis, donors in an Asian-associated ancestry cluster had fewer N-insertions in productive TCRs than the roughly 700-donor mean. A group of highly shared sequence variants was considered likely to be a technical artifact of the sequencing pipeline. The study gave a list of 150 to 200 TCR beta chains associated with cytomegalovirus. In an earlier analysis of roughly 560 of the donors, most TCR beta V segments were observed in productive rearrangements about 87% or about 30% of the time, broadly matching IMGT annotations. Because the 87-base-pair reads could not distinguish some IMGT-functional V segments, including TRBV6-2 and TRBV6-3, those segments were excluded. A later analysis found that TCR association rates varied across HLA loci, with DRB1 alleles showing the most associated TCRs and HLA-C alleles the fewest. When HLA alleles, especially DR and DQ, strongly co-occurred, attributing TCR associations to individual alleles was difficult. In this cohort, only TCR beta chains were sequenced, and detectable features were limited by the absence of alpha or paired-chain data. Cytomegalovirus status was reported to be diagnosed by the classifier with high specificity and sensitivity in both the original and validation cohorts. Because HLA typing was missing for some donors at each locus, association tests included only the typed subset. Because counts were too low, around 17 rarely observed V segments, including chromosome 9 orphons, were left out of the earlier analysis of approximately 580 of the donors. In a later analysis, several top co-occurrence clusters were reported to appear linked to parvovirus B19, influenza, CMV and Epstein-Barr virus. A few of the identified cytomegalovirus-associated TCR beta chains were confirmed in vitro to be specific for cytomegalovirus antigens. Compared with equally common non-associated chains, HLA-associated TCR beta chains in a later analysis were more clonally expanded and had lower generation probabilities. Most TCR sequences were observed very rarely across donors, whereas some public TCRs were present in many individuals. In a later analysis, most CMV-associated TCR beta chains were found to appear HLA-restricted, with HLA associations seemingly driven largely by CMV exposure. V-gene and J-gene trimming of TCR beta chains was associated with a missense DCLRE1C variant in a later genetic analysis, and the association was replicated in an independent cohort. According to the authors, the approach could potentially be generalized to other disease states and immunological phenotypes. The presence/absence analyses assumed that sequencing depth was roughly uniform across donors, and that assumption may not be true. Correlated functional status among segregating V segments might reflect linkage disequilibrium, but an unknown experimental factor could not be ruled out. At a false discovery rate of 0.05, a later analysis linked under 20,000 TCR beta sequences to specific HLA alleles. CMV serostatus was the only immune exposure information available for the cohort. A further reported finding was that TCR beta sequences accurately predicted the HLA-A and HLA-B alleles for most subjects in the first cohort.

As for this clone: Its antigen specificity is not known. No base quality information exists; no much larger clone differs at one position.

The cohort comprised some 700 healthy bone marrow donors. At the time of sampling, all cohort members were nominally healthy, though unrecorded immune exposures were likely present. The donor tested CMV seronegative, placing the donor among the roughly 340 seronegative members of the cohort. A peripheral blood sample was collected from each donor, and TCR beta sequencing was performed on peripheral blood mononuclear cells. The Qiagen DNeasy Blood Extraction Kit was used to extract genomic DNA from the blood cell samples. Libraries were built with the immunoSEQ multiplex PCR assay. The multiplex PCR relied on a mix of 60 forward primers for TCR Vbeta segments and 13 reverse primers for TCR Jbeta segments. The CDR3 region of rearranged TCR beta genes was amplified from genomic DNA with a multiplex PCR assay. Amplified TCR beta libraries were sequenced as 87-base-pair reads on the Illumina HiSeq System. On the authors' methods: In a later analysis, around 80 million unique TCR beta chains were counted across the approximately 640 repertoires, and roughly 10 million of these chains were shared by at least two donors. A nearest-neighbor algorithm error-corrected the raw reads and collapsed the reads into unique sequences, merging closely related sequences to remove PCR and sequencing errors. V, D and J gene segments were assigned by aligning CDR3 sequences to IMGT reference sequences. For a sequence to be retained, a match of at least six nucleotides was required to both a V gene segment and a J gene segment. Rearrangements were called productive when the CDR3 lacked stop codons and stayed in frame with V and J; all others were non-productive. Following IMGT convention, CDR3 was defined as the stretch from the second conserved V-encoded cysteine to the conserved J-encoded phenylalanine. The earlier analysis of 500 to 750 of the donors excluded any sequence lacking an unambiguous match to a single V gene segment. In an earlier analysis of roughly 600 of the donors, a V segment was called functional when productive rearrangements were above 56.7%, and segregating when the standard deviation between donors exceeded 5%. A statistical classification framework was built to diagnose cytomegalovirus status from the catalog of TCR beta chain sequences. A later analysis assigned V and J genes by comparing TCR nucleotide sequences with IMGT/GENE-DB human TR gene sequences. Using the TCRdist pipeline, a later analysis assigned CDR3 sequences along with most-parsimonious VDJ recombination scenarios. In a later analysis, every TCR beta chain was defined by the combination of its CDR3 amino acid sequence and its V-gene family, and reads without a unique V-gene family were dropped. A later analysis removed several hundred highly shared, low-generation-probability nucleotide sequences to deal with suspected cross-contamination and a sequencing artifact. In a later analysis, a clonal expansion index was calculated for each public chain from normalized within-repertoire ranks of inferred template counts. Generation probabilities in a later analysis came from a VDJ recombination model fitted to out-of-frame rearrangements, and those results were checked against IGoR. In a later analysis, TCR-TCR, TCR-HLA and TCR-CMV co-occurrence was scored with hypergeometric tests, and a repertoire-size bias correction was applied to TCR pairs. In a later analysis, false discovery rates were estimated by permuting HLA or CMV assignments 20 times. In a later analysis, co-occurring TCRs were grouped using DBSCAN, and TCRdist sequence similarity was added for clustering within HLA-allele-positive subsets. For co-occurrence clustering, repertoires with fewer than 30,000 or more than 120,000 public chains were excluded, along with a handful of repertoires with anomalous nucleotide sharing. TCRdb stores this immuneACCESS table with in-frame sequences only. Part of the clones is absent; in the studies checked, under half of the shortfall reflects unresolved V genes, and no reason is known for the rest. V, J and clone size derive from that table, while D and trimming were established from the DNA sequence. Here the sample has 120,000 or so clones; 75% to 90% occur a single time. Under 0.3% of the sample lies in the top ten.

A distance of 15 bases separates the germline ends of V and J, which lose 6 bases and 3 bases respectively. There are 16 amino acids in the CDR3, from cysteine to phenylalanine inclusive. The retained sequence is limited to the CDR3, 48 bases, with the frame set at the first base. Based on the germline V gene, the CDR1 and CDR2 sequences are LGHNT and FRNRAP. The sequence was obtained from a man in his fifties or sixties in good health and CMV-seronegative. Sequencing input: PBMCs. The rearranged chain carries TRBV12-5 and TRBJ2-6, with TRBD2 perhaps the D gene, on 5 matching bases. The sequenced DNA: TGTGCTAGTGGCTCCCTTGTAGGAGGTGGGGCCAACGTCCTGACTTTC. This is translated as CASGSLVGGGANVLTF.